The 7 T cell receptor beta chains below were found in one sample sequenced in a study of blood T cell repertoires in COVID-19. Sequenced by immunoSEQ multiplex PCR; TCRdb stores in-frame clones only, minus some. The sample holds under 85,000 clones; roughly 84% are singletons and the top ten take roughly 3.5%. What was sequenced was peripheral blood. The receptors derive from a man aged 50-60 years with acute or convalescent COVID-19.

The rearrangement uses TRBV5-1 and TRBJ2-3; D is ambiguous. CDR3 size: 13 residues. Trimming removed 0 bases at V and 4 bases at J, with 6 bases between. CDR1 SGHRS and CDR2 YFSETQ come from the germline V gene. DNA for the CDR3: TGCGCCAGCAGCTTGGATCTAGCAGATACGCAGTATTTT. Translated, it gives CASSLDLADTQYF.

The chain has TRBV6-2 or TRBV6-3 and TRBJ2-7; no clear D gene. Germline V gene lookup returns CDR1 MNHEY and CDR2 SVGEGT. The CDR3 is made up of 12 amino acids. V lost 2 bases, J lost 7 bases, and 9 bases lay in between. The CDR3, as DNA: TGTGCCAGCAGTTACCACGCGCGGGAGCAGTACTTC. Its translation: CASSYHAREQYF.

V usage is TRBV19 and J usage is TRBJ1-5; 7 bases map to TRBD1. The CDR3 consists of 13 residues. CDR1 is LNHDA and CDR2 is SQIVND in the germline V gene (reference sequence). The V gene end was trimmed by 8 bases and the J gene end by 2 bases; junction bases not matched to a gene: 3. The CDR3 DNA reads as TGTGCCAGTTCTGGGACAGGCAATCAGCCCCAGCATTTT. Translated, it gives CASSGTGNQPQHF.

The chain carries TRBV5-6 and TRBJ2-7; no definite D call. The CDR3 loop spans 12 amino acids. The germline gives CDR1 SGHDT, CDR2 YYEEEE. Between the trimmed V and J ends, which lost 0 bases and 4 bases, there was a span of 5 bases. CDR3 sequence reads: CASSLVQYEQYF. CDR3 coding DNA: TGTGCCAGCAGCTTGGTGCAGTACGAGCAGTACTTC. Together with reference TRBV5-6 and TRBJ2-7, the CDR3 gives the full variable domain: DAGVTQSPTHLIKTRGQQVTLRCSPKSGHDTVSWYQQALGQGPQFIFQYYEEEERQRGNFPDRFSGHQFPNYSSELNVNALLLGDSALYLCASSLVQYEQYFGPGTRLTVT.

The chain combines TRBV7-9 with TRBJ2-7; TRBD2 matches at 13 bases. Germline V CDR1 and CDR2: SEHNR, FQNEAQ (reference sequence). The CDR3 has 16 residues. J gave up 6 bases and V 8 bases, and 13 bases lay outside the gene matches. In nucleotides, the CDR3 is TGTGCCAGCTCCCCCCGCGGACTAGCGGGAGCTAGCGAGCAGTACTTC. This codes for CASSPRGLAGASEQYF.

The chain joins TRBV5-1 to TRBJ2-5; 13 bases fit TRBD2. After removal of 4 bases from V and 4 bases from J, the junction contained 4 bases not matched to a gene. There are 15 residues in the CDR3. CDR1 and CDR2 from the germline V gene are SGHRS and YFSETQ. The CDR3 coding sequence is TGCGCCAGCAGCATGACTAGCGGGGGGCGAGAGACCCAGTACTTC. Its protein is CASSMTSGGRETQYF.

The chain uses TRBV9 and TRBJ1-2; D not certain. Per germline, CDR1 SGDLS and CDR2 YYNGEE. V lost 4 bases and J 1 base, leaving 5 bases between the germline ends. The CDR3 is 12 residues long. CDR3 nucleotides: TGTGCCAGCAGCCCTAGTAACTATGGCTACACCTTC. It translates to CASSPSNYGYTF.